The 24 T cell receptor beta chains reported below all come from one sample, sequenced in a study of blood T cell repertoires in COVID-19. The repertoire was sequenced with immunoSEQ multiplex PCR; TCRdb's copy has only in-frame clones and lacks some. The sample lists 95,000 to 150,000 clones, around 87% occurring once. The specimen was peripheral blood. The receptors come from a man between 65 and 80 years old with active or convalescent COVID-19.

Here the CDR3 DNA reads TGTGCCAGCAGTGAAGCTCGAACAGGGCAGGGCTACACCTTC. As protein: CASSEARTGQGYTF. This rearrangement joins TRBV2 to TRBJ1-2; D is possibly TRBD1 (6 bases). Germline loops: CDR1 SNHLY, CDR2 FYNNEI. The CDR3 length is 14 residues. V shed 0 bases and J shed 8 bases, with 13 bases lying between them. The full variable domain, completed using reference TRBV2 and TRBJ1-2, is EPEVTQTPSHQVTQMGQEVILRCVPISNHLYFYWYRQILGQKVEFLVSFYNNEISEKSEIFDDQFSVERPDGSNFTLKIRSTKLEDSAMYFCASSEARTGQGYTFGSGTRLTVV.

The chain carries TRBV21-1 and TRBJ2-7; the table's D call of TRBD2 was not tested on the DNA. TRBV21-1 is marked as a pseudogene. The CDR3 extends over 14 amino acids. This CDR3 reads CASSSRTGSYEQYF. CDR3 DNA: TGTGCCAGCAGCAGCCGGACTGGGTCCTACGAGCAGTACTTC.

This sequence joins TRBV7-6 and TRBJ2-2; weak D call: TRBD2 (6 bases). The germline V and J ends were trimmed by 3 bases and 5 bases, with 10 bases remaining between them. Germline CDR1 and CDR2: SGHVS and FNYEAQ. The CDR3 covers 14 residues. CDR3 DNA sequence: TGTGCCAGCAGCTTGGGCGCGGGGACCGGGGAGCTGTTTTTT. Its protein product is CASSLGAGTGELFF.

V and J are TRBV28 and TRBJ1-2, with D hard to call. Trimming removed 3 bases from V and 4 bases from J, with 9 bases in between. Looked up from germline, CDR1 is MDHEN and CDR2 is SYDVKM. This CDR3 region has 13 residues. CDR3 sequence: CASSFPDFYGYTF. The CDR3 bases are TGTGCCAGCAGTTTTCCGGACTTCTATGGCTACACCTTC.

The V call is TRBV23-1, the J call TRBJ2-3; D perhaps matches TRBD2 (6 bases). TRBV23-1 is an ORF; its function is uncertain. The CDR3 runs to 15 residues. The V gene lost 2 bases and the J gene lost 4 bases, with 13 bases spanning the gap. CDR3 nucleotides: TGCGCCAGCAGTCAACTTTGGGGCGGGGCAGATACGCAGTATTTT. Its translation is CASSQLWGGADTQYF.

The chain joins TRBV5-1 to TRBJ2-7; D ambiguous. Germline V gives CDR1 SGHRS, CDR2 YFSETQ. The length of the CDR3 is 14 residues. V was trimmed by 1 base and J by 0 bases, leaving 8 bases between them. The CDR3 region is CASSLSASSYEQYF. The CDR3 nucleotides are TGCGCCAGCAGCTTGTCTGCCAGCTCCTACGAGCAGTACTTC.

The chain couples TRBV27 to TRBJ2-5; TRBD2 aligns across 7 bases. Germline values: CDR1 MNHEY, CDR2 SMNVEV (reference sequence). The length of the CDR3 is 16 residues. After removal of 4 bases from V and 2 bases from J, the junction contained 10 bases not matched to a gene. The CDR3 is CASSSGRPLLQETQYF. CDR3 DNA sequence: TGTGCCAGCAGTTCCGGGAGGCCTCTCTTGCAAGAGACCCAGTACTTC.

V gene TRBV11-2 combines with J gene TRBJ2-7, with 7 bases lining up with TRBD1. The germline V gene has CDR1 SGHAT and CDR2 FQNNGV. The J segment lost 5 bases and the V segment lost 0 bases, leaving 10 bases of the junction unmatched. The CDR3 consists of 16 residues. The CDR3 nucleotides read TGTGCCAGCAGCTTAGATTTGGCAGGGGGTCAGGACGAGCAGTACTTC. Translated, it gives CASSLDLAGGQDEQYF.

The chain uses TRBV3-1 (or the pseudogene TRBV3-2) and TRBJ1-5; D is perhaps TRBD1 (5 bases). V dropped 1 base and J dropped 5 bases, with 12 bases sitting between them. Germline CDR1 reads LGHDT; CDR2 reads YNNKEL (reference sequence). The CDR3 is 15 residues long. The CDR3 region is CASSQGIIQDQPQHF. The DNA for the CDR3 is TGTGCCAGCAGCCAAGGTATTATACAGGATCAGCCCCAGCATTTT.

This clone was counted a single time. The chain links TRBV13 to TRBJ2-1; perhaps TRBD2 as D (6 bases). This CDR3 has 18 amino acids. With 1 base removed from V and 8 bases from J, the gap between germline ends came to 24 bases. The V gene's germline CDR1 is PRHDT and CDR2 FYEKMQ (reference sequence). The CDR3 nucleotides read TGTGCCAGCAGCTTAGCCGCAGTCTGGGCGGGAAGGCTTTATGAGCAGTTCTTC. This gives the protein CASSLAAVWAGRLYEQFF. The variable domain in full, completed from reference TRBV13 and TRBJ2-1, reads AAGVIQSPRHLIKEKRETATLKCYPIPRHDTVYWYQQGPGQDPQFLISFYEKMQSDKGSIPDRFSAQQFSDYHSELNMSSLELGDSALYFCASSLAAVWAGRLYEQFFGPGTRLTVL.

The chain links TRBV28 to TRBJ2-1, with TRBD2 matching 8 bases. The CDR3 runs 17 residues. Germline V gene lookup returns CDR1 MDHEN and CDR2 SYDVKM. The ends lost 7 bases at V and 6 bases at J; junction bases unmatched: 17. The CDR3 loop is CASTVFPRGGEVNEQFF. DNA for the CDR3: TGTGCCAGCACCGTTTTCCCCCGGGGGGGAGAGGTCAATGAGCAGTTCTTC.

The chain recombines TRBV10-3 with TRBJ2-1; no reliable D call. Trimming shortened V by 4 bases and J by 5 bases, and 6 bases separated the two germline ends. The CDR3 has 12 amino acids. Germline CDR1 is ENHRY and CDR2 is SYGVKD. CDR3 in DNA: TGTGCCATCAGTGGGGCCAACAATGAGCAGTTCTTC. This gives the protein CAISGANNEQFF.

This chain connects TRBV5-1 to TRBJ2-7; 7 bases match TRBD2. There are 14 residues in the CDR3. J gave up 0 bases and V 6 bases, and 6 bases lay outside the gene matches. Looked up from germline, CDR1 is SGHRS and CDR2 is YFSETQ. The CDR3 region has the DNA TGCGCCAGCACCCTGAGCGGGGTCTCCTACGAGCAGTACTTC. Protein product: CASTLSGVSYEQYF.

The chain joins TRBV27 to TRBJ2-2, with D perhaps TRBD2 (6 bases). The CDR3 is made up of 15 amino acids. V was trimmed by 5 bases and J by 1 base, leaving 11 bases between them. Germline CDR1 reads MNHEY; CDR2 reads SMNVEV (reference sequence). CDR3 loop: CASSMDYKNTGELFF. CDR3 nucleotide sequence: TGTGCCAGCAGTATGGACTACAAGAACACCGGGGAGCTGTTTTTT.

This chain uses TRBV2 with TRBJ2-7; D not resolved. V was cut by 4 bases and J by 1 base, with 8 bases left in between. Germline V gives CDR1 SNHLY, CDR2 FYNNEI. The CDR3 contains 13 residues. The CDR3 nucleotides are TGTGCCAGCAGTGGGTGGCAGTCCTACGAGCAGTACTTC. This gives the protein CASSGWQSYEQYF.

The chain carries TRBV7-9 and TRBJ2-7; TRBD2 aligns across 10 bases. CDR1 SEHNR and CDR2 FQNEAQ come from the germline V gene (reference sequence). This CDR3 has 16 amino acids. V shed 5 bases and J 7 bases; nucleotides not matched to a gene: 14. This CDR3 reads CASSNPRLAGPPEQYF. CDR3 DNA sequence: TGTGCCAGCAGCAACCCCCGACTAGCGGGCCCTCCTGAGCAGTACTTC.

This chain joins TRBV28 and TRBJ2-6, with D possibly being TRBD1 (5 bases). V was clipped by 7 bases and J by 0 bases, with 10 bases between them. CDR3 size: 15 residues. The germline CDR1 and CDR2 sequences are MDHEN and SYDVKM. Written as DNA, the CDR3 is TGTGCCAGCATCAAAACAGGCTCTGGGGCCAACGTCCTGACTTTC. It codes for CASIKTGSGANVLTF.

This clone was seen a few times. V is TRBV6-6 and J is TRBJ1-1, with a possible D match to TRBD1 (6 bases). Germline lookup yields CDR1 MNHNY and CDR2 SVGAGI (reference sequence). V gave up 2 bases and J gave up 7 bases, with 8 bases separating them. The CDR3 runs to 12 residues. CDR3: CASSYVDSEAFF. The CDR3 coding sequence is TGTGCCAGCAGTTACGTGGACAGTGAAGCTTTCTTT.

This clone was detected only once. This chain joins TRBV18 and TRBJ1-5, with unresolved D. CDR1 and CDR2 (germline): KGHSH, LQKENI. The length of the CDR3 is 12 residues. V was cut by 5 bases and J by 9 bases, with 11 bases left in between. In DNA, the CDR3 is TGTGCCAGCTCATCGGAGTCCCCGCCCCAGCATTTT. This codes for CASSSESPPQHF.

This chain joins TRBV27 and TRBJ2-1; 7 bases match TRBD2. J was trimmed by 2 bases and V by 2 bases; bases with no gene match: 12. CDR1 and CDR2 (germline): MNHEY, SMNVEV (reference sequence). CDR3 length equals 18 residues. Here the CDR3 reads CASSLRVLAVSPYNEQFF. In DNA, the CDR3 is TGTGCCAGCAGTTTACGCGTGCTAGCGGTTTCCCCCTACAATGAGCAGTTCTTC.

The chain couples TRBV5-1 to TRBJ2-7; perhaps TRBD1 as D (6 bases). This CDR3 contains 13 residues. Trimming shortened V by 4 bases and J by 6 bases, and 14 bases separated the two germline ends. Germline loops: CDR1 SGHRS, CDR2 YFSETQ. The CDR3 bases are TGCGCCAGCAGCCCCGGACAGCTCTTCGAGCAGTACTTC. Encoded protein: CASSPGQLFEQYF. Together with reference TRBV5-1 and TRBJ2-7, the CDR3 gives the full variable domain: KAGVTQTPRYLIKTRGQQVTLSCSPISGHRSVSWYQQTPGQGLQFLFEYFSETQRNKGNFPGRFSGRQFSNSRSEMNVSTLELGDSALYLCASSPGQLFEQYFGPGTRLTVT.

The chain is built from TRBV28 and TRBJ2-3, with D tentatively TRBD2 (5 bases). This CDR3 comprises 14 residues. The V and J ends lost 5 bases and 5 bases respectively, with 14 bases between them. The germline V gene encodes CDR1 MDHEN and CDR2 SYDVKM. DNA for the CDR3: TGTGCCAGCAGTCTTGGACCGGCGGGAGATACGCAGTATTTT. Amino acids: CASSLGPAGDTQYF. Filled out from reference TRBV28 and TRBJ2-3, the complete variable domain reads DVKVTQSSRYLVKRTGEKVFLECVQDMDHENMFWYRQDPGLGLRLIYFSYDVKMKEKGDIPEGYSVSREKKERFSLILESASTNQTSMYLCASSLGPAGDTQYFGPGTRLTVL.

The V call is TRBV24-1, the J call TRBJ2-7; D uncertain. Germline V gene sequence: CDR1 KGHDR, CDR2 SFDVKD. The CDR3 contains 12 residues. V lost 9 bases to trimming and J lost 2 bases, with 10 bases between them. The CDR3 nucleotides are TGTGCCACCGCTGGGCAGACCTACGAGCAGTACTTC. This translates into CATAGQTYEQYF.

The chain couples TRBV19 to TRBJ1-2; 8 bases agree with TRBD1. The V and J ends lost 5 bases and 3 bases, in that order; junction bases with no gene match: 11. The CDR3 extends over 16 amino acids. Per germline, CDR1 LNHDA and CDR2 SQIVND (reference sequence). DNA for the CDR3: TGTGCCAGTAGTTCGGTATCTGGACAGGGCTACTATGGCTACACCTTC. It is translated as CASSSVSGQGYYGYTF.